The 11 T cell receptor beta chains below come from one sample, sequenced in a study of blood T cell repertoires in COVID-19. The protocol was immunoSEQ multiplex PCR, while the TCRdb copy is restricted to in-frame clones and leaves out a portion. The sample lists about 430,000 clones, about 88% seen once, with approximately 1.5% in the top ten. The sequencing sample was made of PBMCs or T cells enriched from blood (not recorded which). The receptors were gathered from a woman aged 18-29 years who had been exposed to COVID-19.

The rearrangement uses TRBV5-8 and TRBJ1-2; D remains unclear. Deletions cut 4 bases from V and 2 bases from J, with 15 bases between. The length of the CDR3 is 15 residues. The germline V gene encodes CDR1 SGHTS and CDR2 YDEGEE. Here the CDR3 DNA reads TGTGCCAGCAGCCCGGAGGGCACGGGAAACTATGGCTACACCTTC. Protein: CASSPEGTGNYGYTF.

The rearrangement uses TRBV19 and TRBJ1-2; 8 positions match TRBD1. Germline V CDR1 and CDR2: LNHDA, SQIVND (reference sequence). CDR3 length equals 11 residues. The CDR3 DNA follows: TGTGCGACAGGGGCTAACTATGGCTACACCTTC. Encoded protein: CATGANYGYTF.

The chain has TRBV7-9 and TRBJ1-6; D uncertain. V was clipped by 1 base and J by 9 bases, with 16 bases between them. Germline assignment: CDR1 SEHNR and CDR2 FQNEAQ (reference sequence). The length of the CDR3 is 16 residues. In DNA, the CDR3 is TGTGCCAGCAGCTTAGGCAGCGGCCGGATAGGTTCACCCCTCCACTTT. This encodes CASSLGSGRIGSPLHF. Full variable domain (remainder filled in from reference TRBV7-9 and TRBJ1-6): DTGVSQNPRHKITKRGQNVTFRCDPISEHNRLYWYRQTLGQGPEFLTYFQNEAQLEKSRLLSDRFSAERPKGSFSTLEIQRTEQGDSAMYLCASSLGSGRIGSPLHFGNGTRLTVT.

DNA for the CDR3: TGTGCCAGCAGCGTACCCGCGGGGGGCACAGATACGCAGTATTTT. It yields the protein CASSVPAGGTDTQYF. V usage is TRBV9 and J usage is TRBJ2-3, with 7 bases aligning to TRBD2. V was pared by 1 base and J by 1 base, with 3 bases of the junction left unmatched. CDR3 length: 15 residues. Per the germline V gene, CDR1 is SGDLS and CDR2 is YYNGEE.

CDR3 region: CAWSVGTVYGYTF. The CDR3 bases are TGTGCCTGGAGTGTCGGGACAGTCTATGGCTACACCTTC. This chain connects TRBV30 to TRBJ1-2; 7 nucleotides line up with TRBD1. Trimming cost V 0 bases and J 4 bases; bases outside gene matches: 2. The CDR3 spans 13 residues. Germline V CDR1 and CDR2: GTSNPN, SVGIG (reference sequence). The complete variable domain, with remaining parts taken from reference TRBV30 and TRBJ1-2, reads SQTIHQWPATLVQPVGSPLSLECTVEGTSNPNLYWYRQAAGRGLQLLFYSVGIGQISSEVPQNLSASRPQDRQFILSSKKLLLSDSGFYLCAWSVGTVYGYTFGSGTRLTVV.

The V call is TRBV19, the J call TRBJ1-5; 10 bases are shared with TRBD1. J gave up 6 bases and V 7 bases, and 9 bases lay outside the gene matches. In germline, CDR1 is LNHDA, CDR2 SQIVND (reference sequence). The CDR3 extends over 15 amino acids. The CDR3 DNA sequence: TGTGCCAGTACCACGACAGGGGGCGCAGGTCAGCCCCAGCATTTT. Its protein is CASTTTGGAGQPQHF.

The chain links TRBV4-1 to TRBJ2-2; D is undetermined. This CDR3 region has 15 residues. V shed 2 bases and J shed 8 bases, with 15 bases lying between them. The V gene's germline CDR1 is MGHRA and CDR2 YSYEKL. CDR3 amino acids: CASSQTDTLAGELFF. Here the CDR3 DNA reads TGCGCCAGCAGCCAAACTGACACCCTCGCTGGGGAGCTGTTTTTT.

The chain recombines TRBV18 with TRBJ2-7; the match to TRBD1 covers 9 bases. The CDR3 runs to 14 residues. The germline V gene encodes CDR1 KGHSH and CDR2 LQKENI. Trimming at V came to 6 bases and at J to 0 bases, leaving 3 bases not matched to a gene. The CDR3 DNA reads as TGTGCCAGCTCCACGGACAGGGGCTCCTACGAGCAGTACTTC. It yields the protein CASSTDRGSYEQYF.

The chain couples TRBV28 to TRBJ1-5; D is unclear. Germline-derived CDR1 and CDR2 are MDHEN and SYDVKM. Trimming stripped 4 bases from V and 6 bases from J, with 16 bases between. This CDR3 has 15 residues. The CDR3 DNA sequence: TGTGCCAGCAGTTCCAGTCAGGTCGGAGGTCAGCCCCAGCATTTT. This translates into CASSSSQVGGQPQHF.

The chain combines TRBV3-1 (or the pseudogene TRBV3-2) with TRBJ2-2; D possibly corresponds to TRBD2 (6 bases). CDR3 length: 15 residues. V lost 3 bases, J lost 1 base, and 9 bases lay in between. Per the germline V gene, CDR1 is LGHDT and CDR2 is YNNKEL (reference sequence). CDR3 nucleotides: TGTGCCAGCAGCCAGGTGACTAGGAACACCGGGGAGCTGTTTTTT. Encoded protein: CASSQVTRNTGELFF.

V usage is TRBV24-1 and J usage is TRBJ2-5; D not resolved. This CDR3 contains 12 residues. V was cut by 2 bases and J by 4 bases, with 4 bases left in between. The V gene's germline CDR1 is KGHDR and CDR2 SFDVKD. The CDR3 nucleotides are TGTGCCACCAGTGATTACGGAGAGACCCAGTACTTC. This translates into CATSDYGETQYF.